What follows are 2 T cell receptor beta chains derived from one specimen sequenced in a study of blood T cell repertoires in COVID-19. TCRdb keeps only in-frame clones here, not all; method: immunoSEQ multiplex PCR. The sample has some 270,000 clones; around nine tenths are singletons. The source material was peripheral blood. Every receptor here comes from a man in his forties with active or convalescent COVID-19.

This chain links TRBV5-5 with TRBJ1-1; D is uncertain. V lost 0 bases, J lost 1 base, and 10 bases lay in between. Germline-derived CDR1 and CDR2 are SGHKS and YYEKEE (reference sequence). The CDR3 covers 15 residues. The CDR3 DNA reads as TGTGCCAGCAGCTTGGTAGCGGGTTCGAACACTGAAGCTTTCTTT. It is translated as CASSLVAGSNTEAFF.

The table lists this clone with a few counts. The chain links TRBV6-6 to TRBJ2-7; D is unclear. Germline CDR1 is MNHNY and CDR2 is SVGAGI (reference sequence). Deletions cut 2 bases from V and 0 bases from J, with 14 bases between. The CDR3 is 16 residues long. CDR3 residues: CASSYPTSGNSYEQYF. The CDR3 nucleotides are TGTGCCAGCAGTTACCCCACATCAGGTAACTCCTACGAGCAGTACTTC.